This entry concerns a single T cell receptor beta chain. As yet, its antigen is unknown. This sample stems from a study of shared clonotypes between healthy human individuals. Per germline, CDR1 SGHTA and CDR2 FQGTGA. CDR3 size: 13 residues. Germline trimming cut 5 bases from V and 10 bases from J; bases unmatched to any gene: 5. CD8 cells classed as naive were CD45RO-negative and positively selected for CCR7, excluding terminally differentiated effector memory CD45RA+ cells. Everyone who donated was a Caucasian adult who lived in Nashville, Tennessee. Study conclusions and caveats: It was the few donors that limited the genetic and exposure-history diversity represented.

Deep was the level at which the assay was run. Assay: immunoSEQ multiplex PCR; the TCRdb copy retains only in-frame clones and omits some. The sample has about 2.1 million clones; just under 95% are singletons. This receptor was identified in a man younger than 35 in good health. Some clones in this sample may be carry-over from other donors' samples. Sequenced material: naive CD8+ T cells from PBMCs. This chain connects TRBV7-3 to TRBJ2-1; 10 nucleotides match TRBD2. The CDR3 region is CASSLSLAGEQFF. Written as DNA, the CDR3 is TGTGCCAGCAGCCTATCACTAGCGGGGGAGCAGTTCTTC.